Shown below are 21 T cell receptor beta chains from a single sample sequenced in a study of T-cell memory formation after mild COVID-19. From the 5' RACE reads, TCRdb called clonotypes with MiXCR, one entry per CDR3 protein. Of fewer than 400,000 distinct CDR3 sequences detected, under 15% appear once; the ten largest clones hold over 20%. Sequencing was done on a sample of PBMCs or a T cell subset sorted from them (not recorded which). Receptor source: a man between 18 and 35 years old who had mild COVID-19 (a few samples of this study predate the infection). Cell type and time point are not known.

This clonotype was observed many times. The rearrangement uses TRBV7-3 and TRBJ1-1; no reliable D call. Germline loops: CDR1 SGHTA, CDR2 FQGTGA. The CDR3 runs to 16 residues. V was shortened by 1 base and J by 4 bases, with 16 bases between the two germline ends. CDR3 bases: TGTGCCAGCAGCTTAAATGCCGCGAAAATGGGCACTGAAGCTTTCTTT. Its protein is CASSLNAAKMGTEAFF.

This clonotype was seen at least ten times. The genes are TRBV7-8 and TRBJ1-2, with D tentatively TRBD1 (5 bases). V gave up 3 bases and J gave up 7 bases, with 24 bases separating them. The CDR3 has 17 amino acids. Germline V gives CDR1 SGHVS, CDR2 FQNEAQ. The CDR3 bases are TGTGCCAGCAGCTTCGTCTCGGTACCGGGACCCAGGAGTGGCTACACCTTC. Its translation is CASSFVSVPGPRSGYTF.

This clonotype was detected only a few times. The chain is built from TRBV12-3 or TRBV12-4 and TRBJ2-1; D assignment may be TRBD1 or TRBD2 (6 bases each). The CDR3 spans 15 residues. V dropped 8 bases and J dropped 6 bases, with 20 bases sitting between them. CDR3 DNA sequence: TGTGCCAGCTATAGAGGAGGGGCAGGGGTCAATGAGCAGTTCTTC. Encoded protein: CASYRGGAGVNEQFF.

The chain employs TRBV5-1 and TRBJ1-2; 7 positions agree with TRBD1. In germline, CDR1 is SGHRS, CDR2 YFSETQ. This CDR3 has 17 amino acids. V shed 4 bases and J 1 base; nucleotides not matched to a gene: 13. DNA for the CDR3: TGCGCCAGCAGCATCGCCGGGACAGAGGCTGTTAACTATGGCTACACCTTC. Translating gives CASSIAGTEAVNYGYTF.

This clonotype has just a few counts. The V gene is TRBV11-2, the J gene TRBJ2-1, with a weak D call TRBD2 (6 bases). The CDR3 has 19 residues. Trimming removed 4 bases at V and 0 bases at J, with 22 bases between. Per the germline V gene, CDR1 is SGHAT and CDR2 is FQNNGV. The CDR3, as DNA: TGTGCCAGCAGCTCCAGGGCAGCGGGCGCCCCGAGCTCCTACAATGAGCAGTTCTTC. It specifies CASSSRAAGAPSSYNEQFF.

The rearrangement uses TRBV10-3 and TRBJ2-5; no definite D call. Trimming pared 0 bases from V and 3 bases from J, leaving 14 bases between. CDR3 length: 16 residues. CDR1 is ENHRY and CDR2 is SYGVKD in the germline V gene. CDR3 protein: CAISESLGGSKETQYF. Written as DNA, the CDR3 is TGTGCCATCAGTGAGTCTTTGGGTGGAAGTAAAGAGACCCAGTACTTC.

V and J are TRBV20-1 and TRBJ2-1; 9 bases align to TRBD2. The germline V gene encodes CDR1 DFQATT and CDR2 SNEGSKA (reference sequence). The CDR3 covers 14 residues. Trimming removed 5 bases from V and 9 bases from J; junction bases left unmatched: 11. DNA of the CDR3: TGCAGTGCTCCGACTGGCGGGGGGGAGGGTGAGCAGTTCTTC. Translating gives CSAPTGGGEGEQFF.

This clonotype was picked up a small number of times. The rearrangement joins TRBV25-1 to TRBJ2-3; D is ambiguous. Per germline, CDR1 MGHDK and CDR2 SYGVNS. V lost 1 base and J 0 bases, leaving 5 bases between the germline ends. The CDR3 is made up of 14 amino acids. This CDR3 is CASSELPSTDTQYF. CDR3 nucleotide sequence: TGTGCCAGCAGTGAATTGCCCAGCACAGATACGCAGTATTTT.

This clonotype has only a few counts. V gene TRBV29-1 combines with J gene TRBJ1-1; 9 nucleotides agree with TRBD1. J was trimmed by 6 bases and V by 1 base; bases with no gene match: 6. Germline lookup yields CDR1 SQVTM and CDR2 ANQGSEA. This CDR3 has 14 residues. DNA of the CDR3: TGCAGCGTTGAAGTGGGACAGGGTGGGTCTGAAGCTTTCTTT. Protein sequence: CSVEVGQGGSEAFF.

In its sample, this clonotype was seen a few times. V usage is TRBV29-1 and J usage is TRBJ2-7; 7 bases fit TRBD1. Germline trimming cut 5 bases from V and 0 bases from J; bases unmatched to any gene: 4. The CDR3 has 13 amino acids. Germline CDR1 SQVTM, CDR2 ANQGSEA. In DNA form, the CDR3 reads TGCAGCGTTATGACAGGGATCTCCTACGAGCAGTACTTC. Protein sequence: CSVMTGISYEQYF.

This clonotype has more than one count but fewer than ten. CDR3 in DNA: TGCGCCAGCAGCCAGACAGGGGACGGCGAGACCCAGTACTTC. It is translated as CASSQTGDGETQYF. J is TRBJ2-5 and V is TRBV4-3; the match to TRBD1 covers 8 bases. Germline CDR1 is LGHNA and CDR2 is YSLEER. The V and J ends lost 3 bases and 5 bases, in that order; junction bases with no gene match: 5. CDR3 length: 14 amino acids.

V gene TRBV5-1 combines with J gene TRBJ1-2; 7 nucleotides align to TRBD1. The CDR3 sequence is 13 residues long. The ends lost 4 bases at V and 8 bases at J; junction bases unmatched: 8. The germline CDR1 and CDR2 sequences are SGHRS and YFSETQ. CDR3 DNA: TGCGCCAGCAGCCCGACAGGGATGAGGGGCTACACCTTC. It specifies CASSPTGMRGYTF. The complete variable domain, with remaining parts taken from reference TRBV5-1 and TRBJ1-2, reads KAGVTQTPRYLIKTRGQQVTLSCSPISGHRSVSWYQQTPGQGLQFLFEYFSETQRNKGNFPGRFSGRQFSNSRSEMNVSTLELGDSALYLCASSPTGMRGYTFGSGTRLTVV.

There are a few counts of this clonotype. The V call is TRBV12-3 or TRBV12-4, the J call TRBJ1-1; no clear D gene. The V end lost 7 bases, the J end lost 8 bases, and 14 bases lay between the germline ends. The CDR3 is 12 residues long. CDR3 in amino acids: CASTPRGQEAFF. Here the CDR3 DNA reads TGTGCCAGCACCCCCCGTGGTCAGGAAGCTTTCTTT.

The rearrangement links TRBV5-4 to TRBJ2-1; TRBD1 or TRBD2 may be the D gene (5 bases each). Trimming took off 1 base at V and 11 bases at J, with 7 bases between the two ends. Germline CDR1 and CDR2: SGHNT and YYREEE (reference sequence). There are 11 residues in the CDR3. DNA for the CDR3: TGTGCCAGCAGCTTGACGGGACAGCAGTTCTTC. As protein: CASSLTGQQFF.

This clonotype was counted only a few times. Here the CDR3 reads CASSLRGPREGYTF. The CDR3 DNA is TGTGCCAGCAGCTTAAGGGGGCCAAGGGAGGGCTACACCTTC. The chain links TRBV7-2 to TRBJ1-2; TRBD1 aligns across 7 bases. Trimming removed 2 bases from V and 8 bases from J; junction bases left unmatched: 8. The CDR3 is made up of 14 amino acids. CDR1 is SGHTA, CDR2 FQGNSA, per germline.

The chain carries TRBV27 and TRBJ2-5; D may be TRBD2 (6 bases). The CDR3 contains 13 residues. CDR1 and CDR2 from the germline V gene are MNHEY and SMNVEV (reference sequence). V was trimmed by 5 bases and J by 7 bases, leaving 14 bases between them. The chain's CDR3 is CASSKLEEGTQYF. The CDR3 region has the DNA TGTGCCAGCAGTAAACTAGAGGAGGGGACCCAGTACTTC.

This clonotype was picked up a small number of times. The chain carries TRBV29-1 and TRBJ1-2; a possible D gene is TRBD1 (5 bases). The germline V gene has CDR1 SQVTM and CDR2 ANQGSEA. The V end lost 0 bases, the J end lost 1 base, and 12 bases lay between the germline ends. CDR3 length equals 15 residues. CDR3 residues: CSVEDQGTVNYGYTF. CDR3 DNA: TGCAGCGTTGAAGATCAAGGGACGGTTAACTATGGCTACACCTTC.

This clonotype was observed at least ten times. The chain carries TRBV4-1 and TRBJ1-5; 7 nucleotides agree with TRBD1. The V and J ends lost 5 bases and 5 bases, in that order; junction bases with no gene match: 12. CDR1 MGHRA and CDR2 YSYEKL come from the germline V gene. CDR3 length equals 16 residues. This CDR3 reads CASSLRQGRGYQPQHF. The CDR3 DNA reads TGCGCCAGCAGCTTACGACAGGGCAGGGGGTATCAGCCCCAGCATTTT.

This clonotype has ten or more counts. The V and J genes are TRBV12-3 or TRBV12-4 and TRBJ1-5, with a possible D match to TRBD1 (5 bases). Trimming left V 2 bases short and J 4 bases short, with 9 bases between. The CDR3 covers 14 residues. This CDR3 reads CASSLSRANQPQHF. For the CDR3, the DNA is TGTGCCAGCAGTTTAAGCAGGGCGAATCAGCCCCAGCATTTT.

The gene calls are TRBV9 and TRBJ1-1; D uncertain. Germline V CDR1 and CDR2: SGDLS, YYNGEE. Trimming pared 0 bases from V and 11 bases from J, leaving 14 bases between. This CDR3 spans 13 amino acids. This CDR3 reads CASSVASQEEAFF. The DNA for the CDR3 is TGTGCCAGCAGCGTAGCCAGCCAGGAGGAGGCTTTCTTT.

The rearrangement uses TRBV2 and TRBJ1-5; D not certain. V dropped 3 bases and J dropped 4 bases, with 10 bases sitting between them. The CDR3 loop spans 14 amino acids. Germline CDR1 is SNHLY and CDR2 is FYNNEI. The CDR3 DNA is TGTGCCAGCAGTGAGCTAAACGGGAATCAGCCCCAGCATTTT. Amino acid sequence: CASSELNGNQPQHF.